This T cell receptor (beta chain) was captured by sequencing in a study of patients and donors after allogeneic stem cell transplantation. V dropped 0 bases and J dropped 6 bases, with 7 bases sitting between them. The CDR3 has 13 residues. Looked up from germline, CDR1 is SGHRS and CDR2 is YFSETQ. TCRdb re-analysed the RT-PCR reads in MiXCR, keeping a single row per CDR3 protein. This sample has approximately 200,000 distinct CDR3 sequences, with 35% to 45% found just once. This receptor was taken from a human donor who was either an allogeneic HSCT recipient or a stem cell or donor lymphocyte infusion donor (not recorded which). It is not recorded whose cells these are; they may come from a transplant donor. The sample consisted of blood, either unsorted or a sorted T cell fraction (not recorded which). V is TRBV5-1 and J is TRBJ1-5; D uncertain. The CDR3 DNA sequence: TGCGCCAGCAGCTTGGTAAGTGGTCAGCCCCAGCATTTT. Amino acid sequence: CASSLVSGQPQHF.